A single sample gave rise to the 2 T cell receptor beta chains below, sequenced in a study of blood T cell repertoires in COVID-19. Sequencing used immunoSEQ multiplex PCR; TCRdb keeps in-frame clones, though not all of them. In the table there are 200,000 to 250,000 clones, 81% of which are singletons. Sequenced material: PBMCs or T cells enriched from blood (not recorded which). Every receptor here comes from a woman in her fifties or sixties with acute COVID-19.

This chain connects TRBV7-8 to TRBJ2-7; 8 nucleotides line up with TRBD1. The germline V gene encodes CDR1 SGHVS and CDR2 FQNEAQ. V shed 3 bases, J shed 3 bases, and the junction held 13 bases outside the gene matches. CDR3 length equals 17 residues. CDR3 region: CASSFDLSGTGGYEQYF. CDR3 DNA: TGTGCCAGCAGCTTCGACCTGAGTGGGACAGGAGGCTACGAGCAGTACTTC.

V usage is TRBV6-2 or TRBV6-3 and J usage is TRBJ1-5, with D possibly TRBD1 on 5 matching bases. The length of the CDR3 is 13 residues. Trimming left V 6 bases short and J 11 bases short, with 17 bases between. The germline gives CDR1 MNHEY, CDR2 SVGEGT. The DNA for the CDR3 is TGTGCCAGCAGCCAAATACTTCAAGGGGCCCAGCATTTT. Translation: CASSQILQGAQHF.